This paragraph reports one TCR beta chain. Its antigen is not known. This table comes from immunoSEQ multiplex PCR, and its TCRdb copy is limited to in-frame clones, with some not included. The sample consists of 2 million to 2.5 million clones, 90% to 97% of them appearing once. The data derive from a study of shared clonotypes between healthy human individuals. Study-wide findings and caveats: Having only a few donors restricted how much genetic and exposure-history diversity was captured.

Trimming shortened V by 8 bases and J by 6 bases, and 18 bases separated the two germline ends. Germline V gene lookup returns CDR1 MNHEY and CDR2 SMNVEV (reference sequence). The CDR3 is 14 residues long. The chain combines TRBV27 with TRBJ2-3, with D tentatively TRBD2 (7 bases). The sample was naive CD4+ T cells sorted from blood. The subset: CD45RA+ positively selected. The receptor was isolated from a man aged 18 to 30 in good health. The CDR3 is CASGASGGGDTQYF. The DNA for the CDR3 is TGTGCCAGCGGCGCTAGCGGAGGGGGGGATACGCAGTATTTT.